This T cell receptor (beta chain) was sequenced for a study of T-cell memory formation after mild COVID-19. Study-wide points: The main location of contracting CD4+ clones was CM and EM, and that of contracting CD8+ clones was EMRA. The authors left the SARS-CoV-2 specificity of second-wave clones peaking on day 37 unconfirmed. The appearance of some responding clones in pre-infection memory suggested that cross-reactive memory joined.

Details on this clonotype: Its antigen is not identified.

TCRalpha and TCRbeta libraries used 5'RACE with constant-segment primers and UMIs. TCRdb independently ran MiXCR on the 5' RACE reads; one entry per CDR3 protein. There are around 200,000 distinct CDR3 sequences in the sample; around 18% occur only once, and 3.9% lies in the top ten. Germline V gene data show CDR1 as LGHNA and CDR2 as YSLEER. The V end was cut by 3 bases, the J end by 3 bases, with 8 bases between. The CDR3 runs to 13 residues. This TCR was sampled from a man between 18 and 29 years old who had mild COVID-19 (a few samples of this study predate the infection). Cell type and time point are not known. This chain links TRBV4-3 with TRBJ1-1; a weak D match, TRBD1 (5 bases). Sequenced input: PBMCs or a T cell subset sorted from them (not recorded which). CDR3 residues: CASSHRVDTEAFF. The CDR3 region has the DNA TGCGCCAGCAGCCACAGGGTCGACACTGAAGCTTTCTTT.